This TCR beta chain derives from a study of shared clonotypes between healthy human individuals. The V end was cut by 4 bases, the J end by 4 bases, with 15 bases between. The CDR3 has 15 residues. Looked up from germline, CDR1 is SEHNR and CDR2 is FQNEAQ (reference sequence). In its sample, this clone was seen once. Naive-designated CD8 cells lacked CD45RO, were positively enriched for CCR7, and omitted terminally differentiated effector memory CD45RA+ cells. TCRdb keeps only in-frame clones here, not all; method: immunoSEQ multiplex PCR. The repertoire holds around 2,000,000 clones, with 90% to 95% as singletons.

The sample comprised naive CD8+ T cells from PBMCs. The receptor's source is a man aged 18 to 30 in good health. Some clones in this sample may be carry-over from other donors' samples. V and J are TRBV7-9 and TRBJ2-3; possibly TRBD1 for D (7 bases). This chain's CDR3 is CASSSAGGKADTQYF. The CDR3 DNA reads TGTGCCAGCAGCTCTGCAGGGGGGAAAGCAGATACGCAGTATTTT.